The clone carrying this TCR beta chain showed up just a few times. Its specificity is unknown. TCRdb reanalysed the 5' RACE reads using MiXCR and keeps one entry per CDR3 protein. The table lists 350,000 to 450,000 distinct CDR3 sequences, around 19% of them singletons. This entry comes from a study of T cells after yellow fever vaccination. The length of the CDR3 is 16 residues. Per the germline V gene, CDR1 is SGHRS and CDR2 is YFSETQ. V shed 0 bases and J shed 4 bases, with 13 bases lying between them. Study outcomes and limitations: A faster peak, day 5 versus 15, was reached by the weaker secondary response. Clonotypes shared by both compartments, CD4 and CD8, made up a small share. Most clones from primary vaccination resurfaced after the booster (around 97% CD4, around 90% CD8). One caveat is that FACS-sorted repertoires could contain abundant clonotypes contaminating from the bulk population.

The rearrangement links TRBV5-1 to TRBJ2-2; the D is unclear. The origin of this receptor is a man between 18 and 35 years old who received the YFV17D yellow fever vaccine. Specimen: PBMCs, collected before the yellow fever booster vaccination. The CDR3 reads CASSLVGPWTTGELFF. Written as DNA, the CDR3 is TGCGCCAGCAGCTTGGTAGGGCCGTGGACCACCGGGGAGCTGTTTTTT.